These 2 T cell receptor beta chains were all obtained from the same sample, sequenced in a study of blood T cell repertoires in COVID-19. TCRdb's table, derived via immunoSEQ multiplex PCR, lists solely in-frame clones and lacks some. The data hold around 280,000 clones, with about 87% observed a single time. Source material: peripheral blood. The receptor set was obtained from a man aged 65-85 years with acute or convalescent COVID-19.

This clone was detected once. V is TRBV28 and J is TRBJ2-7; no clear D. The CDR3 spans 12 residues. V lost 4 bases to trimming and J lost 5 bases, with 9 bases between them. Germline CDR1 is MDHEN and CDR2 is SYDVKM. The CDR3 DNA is TGTGCCAGCAGTTCCTACAGCAACGAGCAGTACTTC. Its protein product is CASSSYSNEQYF. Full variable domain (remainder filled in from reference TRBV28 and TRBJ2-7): DVKVTQSSRYLVKRTGEKVFLECVQDMDHENMFWYRQDPGLGLRLIYFSYDVKMKEKGDIPEGYSVSREKKERFSLILESASTNQTSMYLCASSSYSNEQYFGPGTRLTVT.

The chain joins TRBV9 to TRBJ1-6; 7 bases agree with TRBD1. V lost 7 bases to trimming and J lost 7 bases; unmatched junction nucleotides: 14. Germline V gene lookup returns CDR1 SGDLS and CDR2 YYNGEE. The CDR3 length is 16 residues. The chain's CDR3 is CASGPINPGGNSPLHF. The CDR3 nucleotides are TGTGCCAGCGGCCCCATAAACCCAGGGGGGAATTCACCCCTCCACTTT.